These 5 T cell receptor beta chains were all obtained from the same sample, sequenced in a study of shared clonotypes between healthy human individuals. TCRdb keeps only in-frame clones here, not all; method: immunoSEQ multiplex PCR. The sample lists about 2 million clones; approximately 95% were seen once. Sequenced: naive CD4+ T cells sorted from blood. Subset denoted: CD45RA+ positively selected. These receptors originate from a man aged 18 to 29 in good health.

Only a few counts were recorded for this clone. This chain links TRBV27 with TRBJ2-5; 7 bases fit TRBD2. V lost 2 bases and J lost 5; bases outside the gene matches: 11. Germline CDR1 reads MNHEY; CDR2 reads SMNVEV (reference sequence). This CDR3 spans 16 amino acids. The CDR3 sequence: CASSLPRGRAGETQYF. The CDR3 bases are TGTGCCAGCAGTTTACCCCGGGGGAGGGCCGGGGAGACCCAGTACTTC.

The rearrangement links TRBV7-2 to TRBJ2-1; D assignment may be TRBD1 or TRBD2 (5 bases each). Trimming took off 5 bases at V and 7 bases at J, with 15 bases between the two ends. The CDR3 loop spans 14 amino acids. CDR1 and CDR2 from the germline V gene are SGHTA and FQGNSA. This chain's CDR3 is CASSRPGSMNEQFF. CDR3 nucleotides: TGTGCCAGCAGCCGGCCAGGGAGTATGAATGAGCAGTTCTTC.

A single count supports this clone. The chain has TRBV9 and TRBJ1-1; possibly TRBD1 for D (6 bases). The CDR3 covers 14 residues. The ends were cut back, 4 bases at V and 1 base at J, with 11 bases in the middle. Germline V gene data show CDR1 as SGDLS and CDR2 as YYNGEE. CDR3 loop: CASSKGHSNTEAFF. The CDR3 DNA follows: TGTGCCAGCAGCAAGGGACATTCGAACACTGAAGCTTTCTTT.

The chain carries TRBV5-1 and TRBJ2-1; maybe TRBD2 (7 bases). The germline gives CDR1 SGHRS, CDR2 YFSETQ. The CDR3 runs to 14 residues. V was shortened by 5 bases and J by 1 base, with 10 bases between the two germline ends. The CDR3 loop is CASSRGASYNEQFF. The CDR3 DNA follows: TGCGCCAGCAGTCGGGGGGCGTCCTACAATGAGCAGTTCTTC.

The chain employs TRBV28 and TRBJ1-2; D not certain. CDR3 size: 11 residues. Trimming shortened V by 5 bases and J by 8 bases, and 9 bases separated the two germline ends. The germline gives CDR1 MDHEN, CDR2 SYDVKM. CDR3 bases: TGTGCCAGCAGTCACATAGAAGGCTACACCTTC. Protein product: CASSHIEGYTF.